What follows are 8 T cell receptor beta chains derived from one specimen sequenced in a study of ipilimumab plus nivolumab after autologous stem cell transplantation. TCRdb's copy holds only in-frame clones and misses some; the assay was immunoSEQ multiplex PCR. The repertoire holds under 30,000 clones, with more than 70% as singletons. The starting material was PBMCs, obtained in a trial of ipilimumab plus nivolumab as post-transplant consolidation. These receptors were obtained from a male donor with diffuse large B-cell lymphoma.

The chain recombines TRBV5-4 with TRBJ2-1, with 12 bases lining up with TRBD2. Trimming cost V 4 bases and J 4 bases; bases outside gene matches: 3. CDR1 and CDR2 from the germline V gene are SGHNT and YYREEE (reference sequence). CDR3 length: 15 amino acids. This CDR3 is CASSPTSGGYNEQFF. In DNA, the CDR3 is TGTGCCAGCAGCCCAACTAGCGGGGGGTACAATGAGCAGTTCTTC.

The chain couples TRBV19 to TRBJ1-6; D is perhaps TRBD1 (6 bases). The CDR3 covers 15 residues. V gave up 3 bases and J gave up 10 bases, with 16 bases separating them. Germline V lookup: CDR1 LNHDA, CDR2 SQIVND (reference sequence). The CDR3 sequence is CASSMRAGEQSPLHF. The CDR3, as DNA: TGTGCCAGTAGTATGAGGGCAGGGGAACAATCACCCCTCCACTTT.

This chain joins TRBV6-1 and TRBJ1-5; D is perhaps TRBD1 (5 bases). V dropped 7 bases and J dropped 2 bases, with 15 bases sitting between them. The CDR3 is made up of 15 amino acids. Germline V CDR1 and CDR2: MNHNS, SASEGT. Here the CDR3 reads CASTQGPLGNQPQHF. CDR3 DNA sequence: TGTGCCAGCACCCAGGGCCCCTTGGGCAATCAGCCCCAGCATTTT.

The chain recombines TRBV4-2 with TRBJ1-2; weak D call: TRBD1 (5 bases). The CDR3 covers 16 residues. The germline V gene has CDR1 LGHNA and CDR2 YNFKEQ. V was shortened by 1 base and J by 7 bases, with 19 bases between the two germline ends. DNA of the CDR3: TGTGCCAGCAGCCAAGCCCTCATTGGAGGGGCTTTTGGCTACACCTTC. Encoded protein: CASSQALIGGAFGYTF.

The genes are TRBV5-1 and TRBJ1-1; D perhaps matches TRBD1 (6 bases). The ends were cut back, 4 bases at V and 2 bases at J, with 12 bases in the middle. The CDR3 has 14 amino acids. Germline V gene data show CDR1 as SGHRS and CDR2 as YFSETQ. The CDR3 nucleotides read TGCGCCAGCAGCATACTCAGGGGAAACACTGAAGCTTTCTTT. This codes for CASSILRGNTEAFF.

The chain carries TRBV7-6 and TRBJ1-3; a weak D match, TRBD1 (5 bases). The V and J ends lost 5 bases and 0 bases respectively, with 20 bases between them. CDR1 and CDR2 (germline): SGHVS, FNYEAQ. This CDR3 has 18 amino acids. The CDR3 DNA follows: TGTGCCAGCAGCGCCCAAGCGATTGGGGCGGGCTCTGGAAACACCATATATTTT. Translated: CASSAQAIGAGSGNTIYF. Combining the CDR3 with reference TRBV7-6 and TRBJ1-3 gives the whole variable domain GAGVSQSPRYKVTKRGQDVALRCDPISGHVSLYWYRQALGQGPEFLTYFNYEAQQDKSGLPNDRFSAERPEGSISTLTIQRTEQRDSAMYRCASSAQAIGAGSGNTIYFGEGSWLTVV.

Notes on this clone: Compared with germline, one end of the junction differs, possibly owing to a read error. The rearrangement joins TRBV5-4 to TRBJ1-2; TRBD1 is a possible D gene (5 bases). Germline assignment: CDR1 SGHNT and CDR2 YYREEE (reference sequence). The CDR3 length is 13 residues. For the CDR3, the DNA is TGTGCCAGCAGCCAGGGACGGAACTATGGCTACGCCTTC. Translated: CASSQGRNYGYAF.

The chain couples TRBV5-1 to TRBJ2-3, with D perhaps matching TRBD2 (6 bases). The germline V and J ends were trimmed by 1 base and 1 base, with 7 bases remaining between them. The CDR3 runs 14 residues. The germline V gene has CDR1 SGHRS and CDR2 YFSETQ. In nucleotides, the CDR3 is TGCGCCAGCAGCTTGTCGGGGGGCACAGATACGCAGTATTTT. Its translation: CASSLSGGTDTQYF.